A single TCR beta chain is shown here with its context. The data belong to a study of cytomegalovirus exposure and HLA in healthy donors. Sequenced by immunoSEQ multiplex PCR; TCRdb stores in-frame clones only, minus some. This sample has more than 300,000 clones, with 86% found just once. This CDR3 is 14 amino acids long. Trimming shortened V by 2 bases and J by 7 bases, and 14 bases separated the two germline ends. CDR1 and CDR2 from the germline V gene are SGHAT and FQNNGV. The J gene is TRBJ1-2, the V gene TRBV11-2; D possibly corresponds to TRBD1 (6 bases). The TCR was taken from a woman aged 18 to 35 in good health and CMV-seronegative. Sequences were obtained from PBMCs. The CDR3 region has the DNA TGTGCCAGCAGCTTATTTCAGGGGAGTGGTGGCTACACCTTC. Translation: CASSLFQGSGGYTF.